This entry lists 19 T cell receptor beta chains sequenced from one sample in a study of T cells in narcolepsy. The assay was immunoSEQ multiplex PCR, and TCRdb's table has in-frame clones only and misses some. The data hold 26,000 or so clones, with around nine tenths observed a single time. Sequences were obtained from CD45RA- memory CD4+ T cells from PBMCs. The receptors originated from a human donor with narcolepsy.

The chain carries TRBV7-2 and TRBJ1-2; no reliable D call. V was clipped by 1 base and J by 6 bases, with 9 bases between them. Germline CDR1 SGHTA, CDR2 FQGNSA. The CDR3 is made up of 13 amino acids. The DNA for the CDR3 is TGTGCCAGCAGCTTAGGGTTAGCTCATGGCTACACCTTC. The encoded protein is CASSLGLAHGYTF.

The rearrangement links TRBV7-9 to TRBJ1-1; D unresolved. CDR1 SEHNR and CDR2 FQNEAQ come from the germline V gene (reference sequence). This CDR3 comprises 15 residues. V lost 1 base and J 1 base, leaving 10 bases between the germline ends. The CDR3 nucleotides read TGTGCCAGCAGCTTAGGAGTGGTCGGGAACACTGAAGCTTTCTTT. Protein product: CASSLGVVGNTEAFF.

The CDR3 sequence is CASSATQGLSYGYTF. The CDR3 DNA is TGTGCCAGCAGTGCAACGCAGGGCCTCTCCTATGGCTACACCTTC. V gene TRBV2 combines with J gene TRBJ1-2; tentatively, D is TRBD1 (5 bases). The V end was cut by 4 bases, the J end by 4 bases, with 16 bases between. The CDR3 has 15 residues. Germline-derived CDR1 and CDR2 are SNHLY and FYNNEI.

The chain links TRBV5-1 to TRBJ2-5; TRBD1 aligns across 7 bases. This CDR3 region has 15 residues. J was trimmed by 0 bases and V by 2 bases; bases with no gene match: 4. Per germline, CDR1 SGHRS and CDR2 YFSETQ. The chain's CDR3 is CASSLTGEYQETQYF. The CDR3 region has the DNA TGCGCCAGCAGCTTAACAGGGGAGTACCAAGAGACCCAGTACTTC. The variable domain in full, completed from reference TRBV5-1 and TRBJ2-5, reads KAGVTQTPRYLIKTRGQQVTLSCSPISGHRSVSWYQQTPGQGLQFLFEYFSETQRNKGNFPGRFSGRQFSNSRSEMNVSTLELGDSALYLCASSLTGEYQETQYFGPGTRLLVL.

The chain is built from TRBV7-8 and TRBJ2-1; 15 bases line up with TRBD2. Per the germline V gene, CDR1 is SGHVS and CDR2 is FQNEAQ. V lost 1 base and J lost 9; bases outside the gene matches: 4. The CDR3 runs 16 residues. The DNA for the CDR3 is TGTGCCAGCAGCTTAGTTGGACTAGCGGGGGGGATTGAGCAGTTCTTC. The encoded protein is CASSLVGLAGGIEQFF.

In regard to this clone: The junction shows a germline mismatch at one end, possibly a read error. The rearrangement joins TRBV2 to TRBJ1-4, with 7 positions matching TRBD1. This CDR3 contains 14 residues. Germline V gives CDR1 SNHLY, CDR2 FYNNEI. CDR3 loop: CASSEGTAYEKLFF. CDR3 coding DNA: TGTGCCAGCAGCGAAGGGACAGCGTATGAAAAACTGTTTTTT.

The rearrangement uses TRBV29-1 and TRBJ1-1; 7 positions match TRBD1. Germline V gene sequence: CDR1 SQVTM, CDR2 ANQGSEA. The CDR3 loop spans 14 amino acids. V lost 4 bases to trimming and J lost 0 bases; unmatched junction nucleotides: 5. CDR3 protein: CSVGQGEMNTEAFF. In DNA form, the CDR3 reads TGCAGCGTTGGGCAGGGGGAAATGAACACTGAAGCTTTCTTT.

This clone was seen a single time. This chain uses TRBV7-6 with TRBJ2-2; D might be TRBD2 (6 bases). V was trimmed by 3 bases and J by 0 bases, leaving 8 bases between them. The CDR3 is 15 amino acids. Germline CDR1 and CDR2: SGHVS and FNYEAQ. The CDR3 DNA is TGTGCCAGCAGCTTCGGGAGCGCGAACACCGGGGAGCTGTTTTTT. This sequence encodes CASSFGSANTGELFF.

The gene calls are TRBV4-2 and TRBJ1-5; D remains ambiguous. V was shortened by 3 bases and J by 2 bases, with 11 bases between the two germline ends. Germline assignment: CDR1 LGHNA and CDR2 YNFKEQ. This CDR3 has 15 residues. CDR3 bases: TGTGCCAGCAGCCACAGTTCGAAGGGCAATCAGCCCCAGCATTTT. It yields the protein CASSHSSKGNQPQHF.

V gene TRBV19 combines with J gene TRBJ2-2; D is ambiguous. The V and J ends lost 4 bases and 5 bases respectively, with 11 bases between them. The CDR3 covers 14 residues. The germline V gene encodes CDR1 LNHDA and CDR2 SQIVND (reference sequence). As DNA, the CDR3 is TGTGCCAGTAGTAGTTCCCATGGAACCGGGGAGCTGTTTTTT. This sequence encodes CASSSSHGTGELFF. Together with reference TRBV19 and TRBJ2-2, the CDR3 gives the full variable domain: DGGITQSPKYLFRKEGQNVTLSCEQNLNHDAMYWYRQDPGQGLRLIYYSQIVNDFQKGDIAEGYSVSREKKESFPLTVTSAQKNPTAFYLCASSSSHGTGELFFGEGSRLTVL.

This clone was recorded a few times. The chain has TRBV27 and TRBJ2-4; perhaps TRBD1 as D (6 bases). Trimming stripped 4 bases from V and 6 bases from J, with 13 bases between. Germline V gene sequence: CDR1 MNHEY, CDR2 SMNVEV (reference sequence). The CDR3 runs to 14 residues. CDR3 sequence reads: CASSSRTEGNIQYF. Here the CDR3 DNA reads TGTGCCAGCAGTTCCCGGACAGAGGGAAACATTCAGTACTTC.

This clone was recorded a few times. The V and J genes are TRBV6-1 and TRBJ2-7, with D uncertain. This CDR3 has 12 residues. CDR1 and CDR2 (germline): MNHNS, SASEGT. V lost 6 bases and J 0 bases, leaving 6 bases between the germline ends. The CDR3 DNA sequence: TGTGCCAGCAGGGGAAGCTCCTACGAGCAGTACGTC. This translates into CASRGSSYEQYV.

The chain uses TRBV2 and TRBJ1-2; 7 bases are a match to TRBD1. CDR1 and CDR2 from the germline V gene are SNHLY and FYNNEI. The CDR3 is 14 residues long. J was trimmed by 6 bases and V by 6 bases; bases with no gene match: 10. As DNA, the CDR3 is TGTGCCAGCAGGGGACAGCCGACCTTTCATGGCTACACCTTC. It is translated as CASRGQPTFHGYTF.

This clone was detected only a few times. This sequence joins TRBV5-1 and TRBJ1-1, with a tentative D call TRBD1 (6 bases). V lost 0 bases to trimming and J lost 4 bases, with 19 bases between them. The CDR3 is 17 residues long. CDR1 is SGHRS and CDR2 is YFSETQ in the germline V gene. The CDR3 is CASSLVGFSEGGTEAFF. Here the CDR3 DNA reads TGCGCCAGCAGCTTGGTCGGCTTTTCCGAAGGGGGCACTGAAGCTTTCTTT.

The rearrangement links TRBV5-1 to TRBJ1-6; possibly TRBD1 for D (6 bases). The germline V and J ends were trimmed by 3 bases and 8 bases, with 12 bases remaining between them. The CDR3 consists of 14 residues. Germline lookup yields CDR1 SGHRS and CDR2 YFSETQ. Written as DNA, the CDR3 is TGCGCCAGCAGCTACGGACAGATGGATTCACCCCTCCACTTT. Translated: CASSYGQMDSPLHF. Full variable domain (rest looked up from reference TRBV5-1 and TRBJ1-6): KAGVTQTPRYLIKTRGQQVTLSCSPISGHRSVSWYQQTPGQGLQFLFEYFSETQRNKGNFPGRFSGRQFSNSRSEMNVSTLELGDSALYLCASSYGQMDSPLHFGNGTRLTVT.

The rearrangement uses TRBV7-2 and TRBJ2-7; D is possibly TRBD1 or TRBD2 (6 bases each). There are 15 residues in the CDR3. Trimming pared 1 base from V and 2 bases from J, leaving 12 bases between. Germline CDR1 is SGHTA and CDR2 is FQGNSA. The CDR3 sequence is CASSLGAGGAYEQYF. CDR3 nucleotides: TGTGCCAGCAGCTTAGGGGCCGGGGGCGCCTACGAGCAGTACTTC.

This sequence joins TRBV13 and TRBJ1-2; D might be TRBD1 (5 bases). The germline V and J ends were trimmed by 0 bases and 8 bases, with 13 bases remaining between them. Germline CDR1 PRHDT, CDR2 FYEKMQ (reference sequence). The CDR3 is made up of 14 amino acids. DNA for the CDR3: TGTGCCAGCAGCTTAGGCGAGGGGTTAGGAGGCTACACCTTC. Protein sequence: CASSLGEGLGGYTF.

V and J are TRBV27 and TRBJ1-2; D unclear. This CDR3 is built from 14 residues. The V end lost 2 bases, the J end lost 4 bases, and 11 bases lay between the germline ends. The germline V gene encodes CDR1 MNHEY and CDR2 SMNVEV (reference sequence). CDR3 in amino acids: CASSLNTRTYGYTF. For the CDR3, the DNA is TGTGCCAGCAGTTTAAATACGCGGACCTATGGCTACACCTTC.

The V and J genes are TRBV11-2 and TRBJ1-2, with D unresolved. V was pared by 3 bases and J by 4 bases, with 15 bases between. Germline lookup yields CDR1 SGHAT and CDR2 FQNNGV. The CDR3 loop spans 15 amino acids. In DNA form, the CDR3 reads TGTGCCAGCAGCTTGGCGGGCCTTCCCGCCTATGGCTACACCTTC. This encodes CASSLAGLPAYGYTF.